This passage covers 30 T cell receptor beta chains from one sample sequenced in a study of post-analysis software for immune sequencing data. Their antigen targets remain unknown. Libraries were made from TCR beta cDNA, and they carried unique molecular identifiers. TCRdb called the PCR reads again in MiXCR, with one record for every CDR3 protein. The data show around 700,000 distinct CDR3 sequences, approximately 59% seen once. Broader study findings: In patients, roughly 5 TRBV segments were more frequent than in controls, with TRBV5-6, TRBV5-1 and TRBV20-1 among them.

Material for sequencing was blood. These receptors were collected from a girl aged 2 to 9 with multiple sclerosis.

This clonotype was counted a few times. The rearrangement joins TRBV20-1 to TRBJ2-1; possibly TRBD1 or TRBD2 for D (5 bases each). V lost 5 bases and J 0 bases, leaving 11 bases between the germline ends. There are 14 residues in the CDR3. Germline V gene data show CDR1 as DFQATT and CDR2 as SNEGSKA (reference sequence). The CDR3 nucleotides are TGCAGTGCTGAGGGGAGAAGCTCCTACAATGAGCAGTTCTTC. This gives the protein CSAEGRSSYNEQFF.

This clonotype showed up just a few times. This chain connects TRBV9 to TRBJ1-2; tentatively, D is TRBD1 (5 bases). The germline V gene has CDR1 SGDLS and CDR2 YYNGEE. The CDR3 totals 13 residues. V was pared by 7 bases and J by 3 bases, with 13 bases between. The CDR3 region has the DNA TGTGCCAGCTCCAGGGTGGGGGACTATGGCTACACCTTC. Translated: CASSRVGDYGYTF.

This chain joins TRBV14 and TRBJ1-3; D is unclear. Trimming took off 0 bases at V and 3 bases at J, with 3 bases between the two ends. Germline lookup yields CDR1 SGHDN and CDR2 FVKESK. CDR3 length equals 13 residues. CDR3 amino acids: CASSQDIGNTIYF. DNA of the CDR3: TGTGCCAGCAGCCAAGATATTGGAAACACCATATATTTT.

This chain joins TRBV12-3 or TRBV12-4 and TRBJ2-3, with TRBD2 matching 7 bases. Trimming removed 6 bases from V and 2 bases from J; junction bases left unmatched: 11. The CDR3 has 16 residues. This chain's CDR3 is CASSPLGLSSTDTQYF. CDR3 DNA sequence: TGTGCCAGCAGCCCGCTGGGACTAAGCTCCACAGATACGCAGTATTTT.

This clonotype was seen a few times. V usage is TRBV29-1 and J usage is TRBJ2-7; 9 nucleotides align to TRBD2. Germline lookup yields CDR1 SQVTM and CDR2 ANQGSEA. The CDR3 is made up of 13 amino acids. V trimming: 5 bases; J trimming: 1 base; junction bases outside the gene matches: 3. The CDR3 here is CSVRTSDSYEQYF. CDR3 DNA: TGCAGCGTTCGGACTAGCGATTCCTACGAGCAGTACTTC.

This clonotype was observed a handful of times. The CDR3 DNA follows: TGCAGTGCTACGCGGGGGGACTCCTACAATGAGCAGTTCTTC. Amino acids: CSATRGDSYNEQFF. This chain uses TRBV20-1 with TRBJ2-1, with 8 bases matching TRBD2. V trimming: 4 bases; J trimming: 0 bases; junction bases outside the gene matches: 2. The CDR3 is 14 residues long. CDR1 DFQATT and CDR2 SNEGSKA come from the germline V gene (reference sequence).

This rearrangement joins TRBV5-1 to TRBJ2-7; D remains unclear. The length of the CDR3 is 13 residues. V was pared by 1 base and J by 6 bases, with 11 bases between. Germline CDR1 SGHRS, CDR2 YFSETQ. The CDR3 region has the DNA TGCGCCAGCAGCTTGCCGGCTGTTGCCGAGCAGTACTTC. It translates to CASSLPAVAEQYF.

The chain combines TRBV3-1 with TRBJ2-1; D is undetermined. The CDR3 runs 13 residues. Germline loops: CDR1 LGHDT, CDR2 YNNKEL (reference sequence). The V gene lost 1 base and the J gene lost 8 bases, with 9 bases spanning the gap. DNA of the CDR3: TGTGCCAGCAGCCAAGCATCGTCGGATGAGCAGTTCTTC. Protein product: CASSQASSDEQFF.

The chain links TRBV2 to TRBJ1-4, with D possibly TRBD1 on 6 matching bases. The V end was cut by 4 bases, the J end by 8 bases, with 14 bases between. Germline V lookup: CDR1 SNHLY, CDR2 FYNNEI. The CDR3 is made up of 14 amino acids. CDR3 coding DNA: TGTGCCAGCAGTGGGAGGGGGGACCAAGAAAAACTGTTTTTT. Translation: CASSGRGDQEKLFF.

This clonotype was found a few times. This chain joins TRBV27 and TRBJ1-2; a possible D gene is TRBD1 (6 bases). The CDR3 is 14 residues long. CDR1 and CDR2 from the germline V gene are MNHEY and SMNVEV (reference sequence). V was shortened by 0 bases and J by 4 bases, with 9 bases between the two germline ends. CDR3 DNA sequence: TGTGCCAGCAGTTTATCGGGACAACCCTATGGCTACACCTTC. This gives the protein CASSLSGQPYGYTF.

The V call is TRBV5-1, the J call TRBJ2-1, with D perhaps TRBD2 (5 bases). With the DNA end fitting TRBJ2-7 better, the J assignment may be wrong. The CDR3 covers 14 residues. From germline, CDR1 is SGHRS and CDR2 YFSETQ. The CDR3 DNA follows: TGCGCCAGCAGCTCCGGACTGTATTCCTACGAGCAGTACTTC. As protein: CASSSGLYSYEQYF.

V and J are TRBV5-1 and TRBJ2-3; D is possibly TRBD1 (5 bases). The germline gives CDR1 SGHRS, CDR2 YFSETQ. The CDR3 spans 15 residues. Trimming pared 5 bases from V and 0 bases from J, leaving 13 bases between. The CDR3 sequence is CASRWGWSSTDTQYF. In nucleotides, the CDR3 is TGCGCCAGCAGATGGGGCTGGTCTAGCACAGATACGCAGTATTTT.

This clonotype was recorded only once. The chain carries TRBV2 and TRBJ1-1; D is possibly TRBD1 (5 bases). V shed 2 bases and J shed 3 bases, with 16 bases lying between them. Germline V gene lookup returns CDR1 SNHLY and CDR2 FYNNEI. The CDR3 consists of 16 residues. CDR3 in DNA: TGTGCCAGCAGTGAAAACTTTCGGGGGTGGGACACTGAAGCTTTCTTT. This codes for CASSENFRGWDTEAFF.

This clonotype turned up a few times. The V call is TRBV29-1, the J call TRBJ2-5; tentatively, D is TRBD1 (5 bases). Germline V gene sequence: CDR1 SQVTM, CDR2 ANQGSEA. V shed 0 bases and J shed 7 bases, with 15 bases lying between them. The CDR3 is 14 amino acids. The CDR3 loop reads CSVEDPRPQGTQYF. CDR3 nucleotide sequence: TGCAGCGTTGAAGATCCGAGACCCCAGGGGACCCAGTACTTC.

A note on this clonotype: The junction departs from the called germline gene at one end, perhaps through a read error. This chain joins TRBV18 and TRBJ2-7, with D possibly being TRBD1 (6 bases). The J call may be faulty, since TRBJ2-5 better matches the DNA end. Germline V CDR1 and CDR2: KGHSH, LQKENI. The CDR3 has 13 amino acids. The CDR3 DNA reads TGTGCCCGCTCACCGAGGCAGGGGGAGACCCAGTACTTC. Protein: CARSPRQGETQYF.

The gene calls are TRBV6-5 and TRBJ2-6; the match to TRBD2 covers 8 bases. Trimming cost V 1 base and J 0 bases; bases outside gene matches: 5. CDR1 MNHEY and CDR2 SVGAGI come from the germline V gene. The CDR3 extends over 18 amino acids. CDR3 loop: CASSYFSGASSGANVLTF. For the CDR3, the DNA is TGTGCCAGCAGTTACTTTAGCGGGGCCAGCTCTGGGGCCAACGTCCTGACTTTC.

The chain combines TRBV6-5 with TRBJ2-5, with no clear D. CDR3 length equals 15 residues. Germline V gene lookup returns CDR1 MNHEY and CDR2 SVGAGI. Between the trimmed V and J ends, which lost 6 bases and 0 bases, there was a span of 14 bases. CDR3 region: CASRPTEDNQETQYF. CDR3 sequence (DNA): TGTGCCAGCAGGCCAACAGAAGACAACCAAGAGACCCAGTACTTC.

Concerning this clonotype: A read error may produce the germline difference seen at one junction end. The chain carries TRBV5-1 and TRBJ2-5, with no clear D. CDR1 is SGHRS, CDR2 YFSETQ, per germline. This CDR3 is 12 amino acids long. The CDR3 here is CANSLGSETQYF. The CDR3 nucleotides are TGCGCCAACAGCTTAGGTTCTGAGACCCAGTACTTC.

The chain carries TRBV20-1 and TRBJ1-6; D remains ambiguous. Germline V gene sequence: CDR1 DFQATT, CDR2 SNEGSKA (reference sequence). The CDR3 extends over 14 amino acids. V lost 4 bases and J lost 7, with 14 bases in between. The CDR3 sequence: CSAKPPARNSPLHF. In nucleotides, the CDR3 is TGCAGTGCTAAGCCCCCGGCGAGGAATTCACCCCTCCACTTT.

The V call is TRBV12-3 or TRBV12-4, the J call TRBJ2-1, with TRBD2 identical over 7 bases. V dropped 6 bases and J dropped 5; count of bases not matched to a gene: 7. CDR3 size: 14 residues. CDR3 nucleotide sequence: TGTGCCAGCAGCTTCATCCTAGCGGACAATGAGCAGTTCTTC. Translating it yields CASSFILADNEQFF.

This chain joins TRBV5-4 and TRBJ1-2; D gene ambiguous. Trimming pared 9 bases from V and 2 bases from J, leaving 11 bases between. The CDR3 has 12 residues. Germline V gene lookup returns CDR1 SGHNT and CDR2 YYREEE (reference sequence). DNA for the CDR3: TGTGCCACCTGGATAGCCAACTATGGCTACACCTTC. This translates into CATWIANYGYTF.

This CDR3 reads CASSELVGGTLGYGYTF. The CDR3 nucleotides are TGTGCCAGCAGTGAATTGGTCGGTGGGACGTTGGGGTATGGCTACACCTTC. The chain recombines TRBV6-1 with TRBJ1-2, with D possibly TRBD1 on 5 matching bases. V lost 2 bases to trimming and J lost 5 bases, with 21 bases between them. CDR1 MNHNS and CDR2 SASEGT come from the germline V gene. The CDR3 is 17 residues long.

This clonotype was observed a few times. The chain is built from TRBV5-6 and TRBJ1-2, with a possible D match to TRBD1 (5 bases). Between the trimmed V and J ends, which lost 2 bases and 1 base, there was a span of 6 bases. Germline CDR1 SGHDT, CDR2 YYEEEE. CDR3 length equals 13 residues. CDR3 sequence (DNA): TGTGCCAGCAGCTTCAGGGATAACTATGGCTACACCTTC. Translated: CASSFRDNYGYTF.

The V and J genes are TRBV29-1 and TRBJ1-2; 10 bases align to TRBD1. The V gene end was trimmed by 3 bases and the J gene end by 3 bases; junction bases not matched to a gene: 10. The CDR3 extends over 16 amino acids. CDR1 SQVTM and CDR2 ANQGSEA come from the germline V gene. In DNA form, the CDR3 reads TGCAGCGTTGACTCCGGGACAGGGGTCCGGGACTATGGCTACACCTTC. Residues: CSVDSGTGVRDYGYTF.

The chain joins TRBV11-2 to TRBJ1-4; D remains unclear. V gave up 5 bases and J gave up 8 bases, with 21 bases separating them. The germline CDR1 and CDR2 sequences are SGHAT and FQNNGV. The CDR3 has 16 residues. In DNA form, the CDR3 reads TGTGCCAGCAGCCTGGACGGATGGGGTAGAGGGGAAAAACTGTTTTTT. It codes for CASSLDGWGRGEKLFF. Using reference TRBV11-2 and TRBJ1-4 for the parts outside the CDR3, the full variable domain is EAGVAQSPRYKIIEKRQSVAFWCNPISGHATLYWYQQILGQGPKLLIQFQNNGVVDDSQLPKDRFSAERLKGVDSTLKIQPAKLEDSAVYLCASSLDGWGRGEKLFFGSGTQLSVL.

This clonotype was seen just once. In DNA, the CDR3 is TGTGCCAGCAGCCGTGCCGAGGACAGCCACTACAATGAGCAGTTCTTC. Protein product: CASSRAEDSHYNEQFF. The chain couples TRBV14 to TRBJ2-1, with D possibly being TRBD1 (6 bases). The germline V gene encodes CDR1 SGHDN and CDR2 FVKESK. The CDR3 contains 16 residues. V was trimmed by 4 bases and J by 3 bases, leaving 16 bases between them. Complete variable domain (other parts from reference TRBV14 and TRBJ2-1): EAGVTQFPSHSVIEKGQTVTLRCDPISGHDNLYWYRRVMGKEIKFLLHFVKESKQDESGMPNNRFLAERTGGTYSTLKVQPAELEDSGVYFCASSRAEDSHYNEQFFGPGTRLTVL.

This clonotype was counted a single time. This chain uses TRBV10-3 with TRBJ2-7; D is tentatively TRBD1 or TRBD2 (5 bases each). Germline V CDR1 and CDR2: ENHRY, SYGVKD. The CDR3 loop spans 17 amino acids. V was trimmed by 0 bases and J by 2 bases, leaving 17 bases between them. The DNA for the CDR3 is TGTGCCATCAGTGAGTCGGGTCTCCGGGACGGCGCCTACGAGCAGTACTTC. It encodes CAISESGLRDGAYEQYF.

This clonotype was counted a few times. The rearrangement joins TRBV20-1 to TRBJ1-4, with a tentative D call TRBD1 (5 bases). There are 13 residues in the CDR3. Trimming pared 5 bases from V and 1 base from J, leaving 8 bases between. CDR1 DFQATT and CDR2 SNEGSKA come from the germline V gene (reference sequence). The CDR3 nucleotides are TGCAGTGCTGTTACAGGAACTAATGAAAAACTGTTTTTT. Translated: CSAVTGTNEKLFF.

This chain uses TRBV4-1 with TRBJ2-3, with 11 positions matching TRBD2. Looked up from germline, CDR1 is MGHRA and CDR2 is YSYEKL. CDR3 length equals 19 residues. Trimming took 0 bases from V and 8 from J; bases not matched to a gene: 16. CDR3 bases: TGCGCCAGCAGCCAAGATCCCGCGCTTAGCGGGGGGGCTCTCGCTACGCAGTATTTT. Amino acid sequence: CASSQDPALSGGALATQYF.

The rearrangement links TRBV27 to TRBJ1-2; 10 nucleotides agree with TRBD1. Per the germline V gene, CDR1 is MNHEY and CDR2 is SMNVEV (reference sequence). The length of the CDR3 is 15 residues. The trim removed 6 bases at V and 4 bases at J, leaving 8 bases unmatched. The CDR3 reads CASRLSTGGSYGYTF. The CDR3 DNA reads TGTGCCAGCAGGCTCTCGACAGGGGGCAGCTATGGCTACACCTTC.